Below, 6 T cell receptor beta chains from the same sample are listed, as sequenced in a study of T cells in narcolepsy. Sequencing was performed with immunoSEQ multiplex PCR; in TCRdb, only in-frame clones are kept and a portion is missing. The sample yields roughly 38,000 clones, under 85% seen once. The specimen was CD45RA- memory CD4+ T cells from PBMCs. These receptors all stem from a human donor with narcolepsy.

The chain couples TRBV4-2 to TRBJ2-3; 8 nucleotides line up with TRBD2. CDR1 and CDR2 from the germline V gene are LGHNA and YNFKEQ. CDR3 length: 17 amino acids. Trimming removed 0 bases from V and 3 bases from J; junction bases left unmatched: 8. This chain's CDR3 is CASSQDGSGGPTDTQYF. CDR3 DNA: TGTGCCAGCAGCCAAGATGGTTCGGGGGGGCCGACAGATACGCAGTATTTT.

The J gene is TRBJ2-7, the V gene TRBV4-1, with 8 bases identical to TRBD2. Germline values: CDR1 MGHRA, CDR2 YSYEKL. Trimming removed 3 bases from V and 0 bases from J; junction bases left unmatched: 13. This CDR3 spans 18 amino acids. The CDR3 loop is CASSQKGGGGLSSYEQYF. CDR3 sequence (DNA): TGCGCCAGCAGCCAGAAAGGCGGCGGGGGGCTAAGCTCCTACGAGCAGTACTTC.

The rearrangement links TRBV9 to TRBJ2-5; 10 positions agree with TRBD2. Germline CDR1 and CDR2: SGDLS and YYNGEE. The CDR3 runs to 14 residues. V trimming: 3 bases; J trimming: 4 bases; junction bases outside the gene matches: 3. The CDR3 DNA sequence: TGTGCCAGCAGCGCTTCTAGCGGGGGAGAGACCCAGTACTTC. Translated: CASSASSGGETQYF. Using reference TRBV9 and TRBJ2-5 for the parts outside the CDR3, the full variable domain is DSGVTQTPKHLITATGQRVTLRCSPRSGDLSVYWYQQSLDQGLQFLIQYYNGEERAKGNILERFSAQQFPDLHSELNLSSLELGDSALYFCASSASSGGETQYFGPGTRLLVL.

V gene TRBV6-5 combines with J gene TRBJ2-7; a weak D match, TRBD2 (6 bases). Trimming removed 7 bases at V and 3 bases at J, with 13 bases between. Per germline, CDR1 MNHEY and CDR2 SVGAGI. This CDR3 has 13 amino acids. The CDR3 DNA sequence: TGTGCCAGCACCCGACCGGGAGACTACGAGCAGTACTTC. Translating gives CASTRPGDYEQYF.

This clone was seen a single time. The V call is TRBV2, the J call TRBJ1-1; 8 nucleotides line up with TRBD1. The germline gives CDR1 SNHLY, CDR2 FYNNEI. The CDR3 loop spans 15 amino acids. The J segment lost 2 bases and the V segment lost 6 bases, leaving 8 bases of the junction unmatched. The CDR3 DNA sequence: TGTGCCAGCAGCCCAACAGGGGGAAGAAACACTGAAGCTTTCTTT. It codes for CASSPTGGRNTEAFF.

The J gene is TRBJ1-5, the V gene TRBV7-5; the table's D call, TRBD1, has no DNA check behind it. TRBV7-5 is a listed pseudogene. The CDR3 length is 17 residues. The CDR3 DNA sequence: TGTGCCAGAAGCTTAGGACAGGAGATCTATAGCAATCAGCCCCAGCATTTT. It translates to CARSLGQEIYSNQPQHF.